These 27 T cell receptor beta chains came from one sample sequenced in a study of cytomegalovirus exposure and HLA in healthy donors. Use of 60 Vbeta and 13 Jbeta primers characterized the PCR. The repertoire was sequenced with immunoSEQ multiplex PCR; TCRdb's copy has only in-frame clones and lacks some. The table has 150,000 or so clones, roughly 80% seen once. Sequenced sample: PBMCs. Receptors were obtained from a woman aged 18-29 years in good health and CMV-seronegative.

The chain is built from TRBV19 and TRBJ1-2; a possible D gene is TRBD1 (6 bases). Deletions cut 6 bases from V and 0 bases from J, with 17 bases between. The CDR3 has 16 amino acids. Germline V lookup: CDR1 LNHDA, CDR2 SQIVND (reference sequence). As DNA, the CDR3 is TGTGCCAGTAGAGACAGGTGGATCGGGCCTAACTATGGCTACACCTTC. This codes for CASRDRWIGPNYGYTF.

Only a few counts were recorded for this clone. V gene TRBV6-6 combines with J gene TRBJ2-7, with TRBD2 identical over 9 bases. CDR1 and CDR2 from the germline V gene are MNHNY and SVGAGI (reference sequence). Unmatched junction bases numbered 6, after V lost 6 bases and J lost 12 bases. The CDR3 runs 11 residues. The CDR3, as DNA: TGTGCCAGCAGCATAGCGGGAGAGACGTACTTC. Translation: CASSIAGETYF.

The chain links TRBV27 to TRBJ1-2; TRBD1 agrees at 9 bases. Germline V gene sequence: CDR1 MNHEY, CDR2 SMNVEV (reference sequence). This CDR3 has 13 residues. After removal of 2 bases from V and 8 bases from J, the junction contained 3 bases not matched to a gene. CDR3 coding DNA: TGTGCCAGCAGTTTAGGACAGGGGAACGGCTACACCTTC. Its translation is CASSLGQGNGYTF.

V is TRBV28 and J is TRBJ2-1; unclear D gene. The germline CDR1 and CDR2 sequences are MDHEN and SYDVKM. V was clipped by 6 bases and J by 4 bases, with 7 bases between them. CDR3 length: 12 residues. The CDR3 spells CASSLPYNEQFF. The DNA of the CDR3 is TGTGCCAGCAGCCTTCCTTACAATGAGCAGTTCTTC.

This clone has just one count. The chain carries TRBV10-3 and TRBJ2-5, with TRBD1 matching over 9 bases. TRBJ2-7 matches the DNA end more closely, so the J call is doubtful. The germline V gene encodes CDR1 ENHRY and CDR2 SYGVKD. This CDR3 contains 15 residues. The CDR3 loop is CAISESGTGTYEQYF. DNA of the CDR3: TGTGCCATCAGTGAGTCGGGGACAGGGACCTACGAGCAGTACTTC.

V and J are TRBV5-8 and TRBJ2-7, with unresolved D. There are 16 residues in the CDR3. V was pared by 3 bases and J by 2 bases, with 18 bases between. Germline V gene lookup returns CDR1 SGHTS and CDR2 YDEGEE. The CDR3 here is CASSSQTVFTAYEQYF. The CDR3 DNA reads TGTGCCAGCAGCTCACAGACGGTATTTACCGCCTACGAGCAGTACTTC.

The V gene is TRBV6-4, the J gene TRBJ2-3; weak D call: TRBD2 (6 bases). With 3 bases removed from V and 0 bases from J, the gap between germline ends came to 10 bases. This CDR3 comprises 15 residues. Germline V gene data show CDR1 as MRHNA and CDR2 as SNTAGT. The CDR3 sequence: CASSEKSGSTDTQYF. The CDR3 nucleotides are TGTGCCAGCAGTGAAAAAAGCGGGAGCACAGATACGCAGTATTTT.

This chain links TRBV19 with TRBJ2-1; D is perhaps TRBD2 (6 bases). The CDR3 length is 18 residues. With 4 bases removed from V and 0 bases from J, the gap between germline ends came to 19 bases. The germline V gene has CDR1 LNHDA and CDR2 SQIVND (reference sequence). This chain's CDR3 is CASSRIGVGTVSYNEQFF. CDR3 DNA: TGTGCCAGTAGTAGGATAGGGGTTGGGACTGTCTCCTACAATGAGCAGTTCTTC.

Worth noting for this clone: At one end, the junction sequence differs from germline, possibly due to a read error. V is TRBV7-9 and J is TRBJ2-7; TRBD1 aligns across 8 bases. CDR1 is SEHNR and CDR2 is FQNEAQ in the germline V gene (reference sequence). The CDR3 totals 16 residues. The DNA for the CDR3 is TGTTCCAGCAGCTCATCCCCAGGGGGCGGGAACTACGAGCAGTACTTC. The encoded protein is CSSSSSPGGGNYEQYF.

The gene calls are TRBV28 and TRBJ2-7; no definite D call. The CDR3 sequence is 13 residues long. Germline V gene data show CDR1 as MDHEN and CDR2 as SYDVKM. The germline V and J ends were trimmed by 7 bases and 3 bases, with 13 bases remaining between them. This chain's CDR3 is CASMNKKDYEQYF. The DNA for the CDR3 is TGTGCCAGCATGAACAAAAAAGACTACGAGCAGTACTTC.

The chain has TRBV28 and TRBJ2-3; a possible D gene is TRBD2 (6 bases). The germline CDR1 and CDR2 sequences are MDHEN and SYDVKM. V gave up 4 bases and J gave up 3 bases, with 20 bases separating them. CDR3 size: 17 residues. The DNA of the CDR3 is TGTGCCAGCAGTTCTTTGGCCAAGGACTACCGGACAGATACGCAGTATTTT. Translating it yields CASSSLAKDYRTDTQYF.

The chain links TRBV28 to TRBJ2-5; 9 nucleotides line up with TRBD1. Trimming cost V 3 bases and J 2 bases; bases outside gene matches: 10. The length of the CDR3 is 17 residues. Germline CDR1 reads MDHEN; CDR2 reads SYDVKM. The CDR3 loop reads CASSLGSGTGLQETQYF. DNA of the CDR3: TGTGCCAGCAGTTTGGGGTCCGGGACAGGGTTGCAAGAGACCCAGTACTTC.

This clone was detected only a few times. The V gene is TRBV7-9, the J gene TRBJ2-1; 10 nucleotides line up with TRBD1. Germline V gene data show CDR1 as SEHNR and CDR2 as FQNEAQ (reference sequence). V gave up 4 bases and J gave up 5 bases; unmatched junction bases: 2. The length of the CDR3 is 14 residues. The chain's CDR3 is CASSWGQGNNEQFF. The CDR3 nucleotides are TGTGCCAGCAGCTGGGGACAGGGGAACAATGAGCAGTTCTTC.

This chain links TRBV19 with TRBJ2-7, with 7 bases aligning to TRBD2. Germline values: CDR1 LNHDA, CDR2 SQIVND (reference sequence). Trimming removed 4 bases from V and 6 bases from J; junction bases left unmatched: 6. The CDR3 runs 13 residues. The CDR3 here is CASSRSGTREQYF. The CDR3 bases are TGTGCCAGTAGTAGGAGCGGGACGCGCGAGCAGTACTTC.

V and J are TRBV2 and TRBJ2-3; 10 bases fit TRBD1. Germline-derived CDR1 and CDR2 are SNHLY and FYNNEI. V was clipped by 4 bases and J by 0 bases; unmatched bases: 1. The CDR3 totals 15 residues. CDR3 sequence reads: CASSGQGASTDTQYF. CDR3 nucleotide sequence: TGTGCCAGCAGTGGACAGGGGGCCAGCACAGATACGCAGTATTTT.

The chain uses TRBV6-5 and TRBJ2-3, with 10 bases matching TRBD2. The CDR3 length is 15 residues. V lost 4 bases and J lost 4; bases outside the gene matches: 5. Germline lookup yields CDR1 MNHEY and CDR2 SVGAGI. The CDR3 sequence: CASSFTSGIADTQYF. In nucleotides, the CDR3 is TGTGCCAGCAGTTTTACTAGCGGGATTGCAGATACGCAGTATTTT.

This chain links TRBV5-1 with TRBJ1-1; 7 bases map to TRBD1. Germline-derived CDR1 and CDR2 are SGHRS and YFSETQ. The V segment lost 2 bases and the J segment 2 bases; nucleotides outside the gene matches: 6. The CDR3 runs 15 residues. CDR3 amino acids: CASSFARGPNTEAFF. Written as DNA, the CDR3 is TGCGCCAGCAGCTTCGCGAGGGGGCCTAACACTGAAGCTTTCTTT.

The chain uses TRBV28 and TRBJ1-2; D is perhaps TRBD1 (6 bases). Trimming left V 5 bases short and J 6 bases short, with 10 bases between. Germline V gives CDR1 MDHEN, CDR2 SYDVKM. This CDR3 contains 12 residues. The CDR3 here is CASSADRDGYTF. CDR3 nucleotides: TGTGCCAGCAGTGCGGACAGAGATGGCTACACCTTC.

The rearrangement joins TRBV4-3 to TRBJ1-4, with TRBD1 matching over 8 bases. The CDR3 runs 15 residues. The trim removed 2 bases at V and 7 bases at J, leaving 6 bases unmatched. Per the germline V gene, CDR1 is LGHNA and CDR2 is YSLEER. CDR3 nucleotides: TGCGCCAGCAGCCAACAGGAGACAGGGGCTGAAAAACTGTTTTTT. It yields the protein CASSQQETGAEKLFF.

The chain carries TRBV11-2 and TRBJ2-7, with 7 bases matching TRBD1. With 2 bases clipped from V and 5 bases from J, the junction kept 3 bases outside the gene matches. CDR1 is SGHAT and CDR2 is FQNNGV in the germline V gene. This CDR3 contains 13 residues. The chain's CDR3 is CASSLNRGHEQYF. The CDR3 region has the DNA TGTGCCAGCAGCTTAAACAGGGGCCACGAGCAGTACTTC.

The chain links TRBV15 to TRBJ1-1, with 9 bases fitting TRBD1. CDR3 length: 18 amino acids. The trim removed 2 bases at V and 4 bases at J, leaving 14 bases unmatched. Germline CDR1 and CDR2: LNHNV and YYDKDF (reference sequence). CDR3 coding DNA: TGTGCCACCAGCAGAAAGCGAACAGGGGGCTACCCCATCACTGAAGCTTTCTTT. Its translation: CATSRKRTGGYPITEAFF.

This chain connects TRBV28 to TRBJ2-1, with 14 bases aligning to TRBD2. The CDR3 covers 21 residues. Per germline, CDR1 MDHEN and CDR2 SYDVKM. V lost 2 bases and J lost 7; bases outside the gene matches: 19. In DNA, the CDR3 is TGTGCCAGCAGTTTAGAAGCAGCGGGTGGACTAGCGGGAGGTGTGCCAAATGAGCAGTTCTTC. Its protein is CASSLEAAGGLAGGVPNEQFF.

This chain links TRBV28 with TRBJ2-5; 9 bases are a match to TRBD2. Germline values: CDR1 MDHEN, CDR2 SYDVKM. J was trimmed by 5 bases and V by 6 bases; bases with no gene match: 19. This CDR3 has 18 amino acids. CDR3 DNA sequence: TGTGCCAGCAGCCCCCCGGGGGCGGGAGGGCTAGGTGGGGAGACCCAGTACTTC. It translates to CASSPPGAGGLGGETQYF.

A few counts support this clone. J is TRBJ1-1 and V is TRBV6-1, with TRBD1 as a possible D gene (5 bases). This CDR3 has 15 residues. The germline CDR1 and CDR2 sequences are MNHNS and SASEGT. V lost 6 bases and J lost 5, with 19 bases in between. The CDR3: CASSRSRGYLTEAFF. The CDR3 nucleotides are TGTGCCAGCAGCCGTTCACGGGGGTATCTGACTGAAGCTTTCTTT.

The chain combines TRBV5-1 with TRBJ2-7; 12 bases are shared with TRBD2. This CDR3 has 15 residues. CDR1 and CDR2 from the germline V gene are SGHRS and YFSETQ. V trimming: 0 bases; J trimming: 3 bases; junction bases outside the gene matches: 1. In DNA, the CDR3 is TGCGCCAGCAGCTTGGGACTAGCGGGAGACTACGAGCAGTACTTC. Translated: CASSLGLAGDYEQYF.

In DNA, the CDR3 is TGTGCCAGCAAAACAGGACGGGAGCAGTACTTC. This translates into CASKTGREQYF. The J gene is TRBJ2-7, the V gene TRBV28; a possible D gene is TRBD1 (5 bases). Trimming shortened V by 7 bases and J by 7 bases, and 11 bases separated the two germline ends. The germline V gene encodes CDR1 MDHEN and CDR2 SYDVKM. This CDR3 contains 11 residues.

V gene TRBV6-5 combines with J gene TRBJ2-1, with unresolved D. The CDR3 has 16 amino acids. The germline CDR1 and CDR2 sequences are MNHEY and SVGAGI. The germline V and J ends were trimmed by 2 bases and 4 bases, with 15 bases remaining between them. CDR3 sequence: CASSYEADSTYNEQFF. CDR3 sequence (DNA): TGTGCCAGCAGTTACGAGGCGGATTCAACGTACAATGAGCAGTTCTTC.